This TCR beta chain was recovered during a study of cytomegalovirus exposure and HLA in healthy donors. Whole-study findings and limits: Using a false discovery rate of 0.05, a later analysis showed that 16,951 TCR beta sequences were associated with HLA alleles.

Per germline, CDR1 SGHRS and CDR2 YFSETQ. The CDR3 is 18 amino acids. The trim removed 3 bases at V and 3 bases at J, leaving 17 bases unmatched. With 60 Vbeta and 13 Jbeta primers, the PCR was carried out. The assay was immunoSEQ multiplex PCR, and TCRdb's table has in-frame clones only and misses some. The table records 120,000 or so clones, 75% to 90% of them present only once. A word on this clone: Antigen specificity is unknown.

The sequenced sample consisted of PBMCs. This TCR derives from a man between 35 and 55 years old in good health and CMV-seronegative. The chain is built from TRBV5-1 and TRBJ1-2; 7 bases fit TRBD1. DNA for the CDR3: TGCGCCAGCAGCTCCATGTACGGCGGGACAGAGACTCACTATGGCTACACCTTC. Translated, it gives CASSSMYGGTETHYGYTF.